These 10 T cell receptor beta chains were sequenced from one sample in a study of PD-1 blockade in classical Hodgkin lymphoma. This sample's time point: cycle 4 day 1 (C4D1), after around six weeks of nivolumab. No patient escaped relapse after autologous stem cell transplantation, and brentuximab vedotin exposure varied. TCRdb keeps only in-frame clones here, not all; method: immunoSEQ multiplex PCR. The table lists approximately 96,000 clones, under 95% of them singletons. The sample consisted of peripheral blood mononuclear cells (PBMCs), taken before the fourth cycle of nivolumab. The receptors were gathered from a human donor with classical Hodgkin lymphoma.

The gene calls are TRBV6-5 and TRBJ2-7, with a tentative D call TRBD1 (5 bases). The CDR3 has 13 residues. The germline CDR1 and CDR2 sequences are MNHEY and SVGAGI. Between the trimmed V and J ends, which lost 7 bases and 2 bases, there was a span of 12 bases. The CDR3 protein is CASTLLGAYEQYF. CDR3 DNA sequence: TGTGCCAGCACCCTTCTAGGGGCCTACGAGCAGTACTTC.

The chain employs TRBV28 and TRBJ1-5; no definite D call. The CDR3 runs 15 residues. The V end lost 6 bases, the J end lost 2 bases, and 14 bases lay between the germline ends. CDR1 is MDHEN and CDR2 is SYDVKM in the germline V gene. The CDR3 nucleotides are TGTGCCAGCAGCTACATCATTTGGGGCAATCAGCCCCAGCATTTT. It is translated as CASSYIIWGNQPQHF.

The rearrangement links TRBV19 to TRBJ1-4; possible D gene TRBD1, 5 bases. The CDR3 runs to 16 residues. The germline CDR1 and CDR2 sequences are LNHDA and SQIVND (reference sequence). Trimming cost V 3 bases and J 7 bases, with 18 bases left between them. As DNA, the CDR3 is TGTGCCAGTAGTATTTCGGGACGTACCGTAGGTGAAAAACTGTTTTTT. Translating gives CASSISGRTVGEKLFF.

The chain uses TRBV12-5 and TRBJ2-3; 7 nucleotides agree with TRBD1. Per the germline V gene, CDR1 is LGHNT and CDR2 is FRNRAP. J was trimmed by 3 bases and V by 1 base; bases with no gene match: 13. This CDR3 spans 18 amino acids. The CDR3: CASGLDRGFTRRTDTQYF. The DNA for the CDR3 is TGTGCTAGTGGTTTGGACAGGGGATTTACTCGTAGGACAGATACGCAGTATTTT.

This clone was detected only a few times. The CDR3 ends on some other residue instead of the conserved phenylalanine or tryptophan, so this is likely a read error. No DNA is shown, since the ends of the CDR3 on it are uncertain; the CDR3 is the one TCRdb lists. This chain joins TRBV27 and TRBJ2-7; TRBD1, as called in the table, went unchecked against the DNA. Including both end residues, the CDR3 is 9 amino acids long. Per germline, CDR1 MNHEY and CDR2 SMNVEV (reference sequence). This chain's CDR3 is CASSLGAGS.

The chain uses TRBV7-8 and TRBJ2-3; D gene ambiguous. Per the germline V gene, CDR1 is SGHVS and CDR2 is FQNEAQ. The CDR3 loop spans 15 amino acids. V was trimmed by 5 bases and J by 2 bases, leaving 14 bases between them. CDR3 DNA: TGTGCCAGCAGCCCCCGTGCTGCAAACACAGATACGCAGTATTTT. Protein: CASSPRAANTDTQYF. Based on the CDR3 plus reference TRBV7-8 and TRBJ2-3, the full variable domain is GAGVSQSPRYKVAKRGQDVALRCDPISGHVSLFWYQQALGQGPEFLTYFQNEAQLDKSGLPSDRFFAERPEGSVSTLKIQRTQQEDSAVYLCASSPRAANTDTQYFGPGTRLTVL.

This chain links TRBV28 with TRBJ1-2, with TRBD1 as a possible D gene (5 bases). The V and J ends lost 3 bases and 0 bases respectively, with 5 bases between them. From germline, CDR1 is MDHEN and CDR2 SYDVKM. The CDR3 contains 13 residues. CDR3 in DNA: TGTGCCAGCAGTTTGGGACCTAACTATGGCTACACCTTC. Its protein product is CASSLGPNYGYTF.

The rearrangement joins TRBV9 to TRBJ2-2; 11 bases match TRBD2. The CDR3 spans 16 residues. The germline CDR1 and CDR2 sequences are SGDLS and YYNGEE. V shed 0 bases, J shed 7 bases, and the junction held 5 bases outside the gene matches. This CDR3 reads CASSVVSGRAHGELFF. CDR3 in DNA: TGTGCCAGCAGCGTAGTTAGCGGGAGGGCCCACGGGGAGCTGTTTTTT.

In this sample, this clone turned up once. The chain is built from TRBV4-1 and TRBJ1-1; D perhaps matches TRBD1 (6 bases). This CDR3 spans 19 amino acids. V was trimmed by 7 bases and J by 5 bases, leaving 32 bases between them. From germline, CDR1 is MGHRA and CDR2 YSYEKL. CDR3 protein: CASTRTPKLGLQGGTEAFF. CDR3 sequence (DNA): TGCGCCAGCACCCGCACCCCCAAGTTAGGCCTACAGGGAGGAACTGAAGCTTTCTTT.

The CDR3 region is CASSQNRGGNEQYF. CDR3 in DNA: TGCGCCAGCAGCCAGAACAGGGGCGGTAACGAGCAGTACTTC. This chain joins TRBV4-1 and TRBJ2-7; 7 bases are a match to TRBD1. J gave up 5 bases and V 3 bases, and 7 bases lay outside the gene matches. CDR3 length: 14 amino acids. Per the germline V gene, CDR1 is MGHRA and CDR2 is YSYEKL.